Each of the 28 T cell receptor beta chains below was sequenced from the same sample in a study of blood T cell repertoires in COVID-19. Measured with immunoSEQ multiplex PCR; TCRdb has only the in-frame clones, and not every one. The sample shows about 270,000 clones, around four fifths of them seen only once. Sequencing was performed on peripheral blood. The origin of the receptors is a woman aged 50 to 65 with active or convalescent COVID-19.

This clone was recorded once. This sequence joins TRBV28 and TRBJ1-1; D not resolved. The V gene's germline CDR1 is MDHEN and CDR2 SYDVKM. The CDR3 is 11 amino acids. V was cut by 2 bases and J by 11 bases, with 9 bases left in between. The DNA of the CDR3 is TGTGCCAGCAGTTTAATCAGTGTGGCTTTCTTT. Translated: CASSLISVAFF.

The chain recombines TRBV11-2 with TRBJ1-2; 8 positions match TRBD1. The V and J ends lost 2 bases and 7 bases, in that order; junction bases with no gene match: 6. Germline V gene lookup returns CDR1 SGHAT and CDR2 FQNNGV. The CDR3 is made up of 14 amino acids. CDR3 residues: CASSLNAGGFGYTF. CDR3 DNA sequence: TGTGCCAGCAGCTTAAATGCAGGGGGCTTTGGCTACACCTTC.

The V gene is TRBV4-2, the J gene TRBJ1-1; 10 bases agree with TRBD1. CDR1 and CDR2 (germline): LGHNA, YNFKEQ. The CDR3 has 16 amino acids. V lost 4 bases and J lost 4; bases outside the gene matches: 9. The DNA of the CDR3 is TGTGCCAGCAGCCCAGGACAGGGGGGAGGTGGCACTGAAGCTTTCTTT. Translation: CASSPGQGGGGTEAFF.

This clone has a handful of counts. The chain uses TRBV29-1 and TRBJ1-2, with D maybe TRBD1 (5 bases). This CDR3 contains 12 residues. V lost 1 base and J lost 8, with 11 bases in between. The V gene's germline CDR1 is SQVTM and CDR2 ANQGSEA. In nucleotides, the CDR3 is TGCAGCGTTGAAGGGCAGGGCGGAGGCTACACCTTC. Translation: CSVEGQGGGYTF.

This chain joins TRBV6-5 and TRBJ1-1; D uncertain. The CDR3 spans 13 residues. With 5 bases removed from V and 7 bases from J, the gap between germline ends came to 14 bases. Germline V gene data show CDR1 as MNHEY and CDR2 as SVGAGI. CDR3 in amino acids: CASSPLRAGEAFF. DNA for the CDR3: TGTGCCAGCAGTCCTTTGAGGGCCGGTGAAGCTTTCTTT.

This CDR3 is CASSGTSGRVYEQYF. CDR3 DNA: TGCGCCAGCAGTGGGACTAGCGGGAGGGTTTACGAGCAGTACTTC. V usage is TRBV5-1 and J usage is TRBJ2-7, with 16 nucleotides matching TRBD2. Germline V CDR1 and CDR2: SGHRS, YFSETQ. The V segment lost 5 bases and the J segment 4 bases; nucleotides outside the gene matches: 3. This CDR3 region has 15 residues.

The chain uses TRBV11-2 and TRBJ1-2; the D is unclear. Germline V lookup: CDR1 SGHAT, CDR2 FQNNGV. The CDR3 runs to 15 residues. Trimming removed 4 bases from V and 0 bases from J, with 12 bases in between. CDR3 amino acids: CASSSQWRANYGYTF. The CDR3 DNA follows: TGTGCCAGCAGCTCACAGTGGCGAGCTAACTATGGCTACACCTTC.

This chain uses TRBV24-1 with TRBJ2-7; D uncertain. Germline V lookup: CDR1 KGHDR, CDR2 SFDVKD. Trimming stripped 6 bases from V and 2 bases from J, with 13 bases between. The CDR3 spans 14 residues. CDR3 nucleotide sequence: TGTGCCACCAGTCCCTCCAGGCCCACCTACGAGCAGTACTTC. Amino acid sequence: CATSPSRPTYEQYF.

J is TRBJ1-3 and V is TRBV28; 10 bases align to TRBD1. There are 16 residues in the CDR3. Germline V gives CDR1 MDHEN, CDR2 SYDVKM. V trimming: 6 bases; J trimming: 8 bases; junction bases outside the gene matches: 13. The CDR3 bases are TGTGCCAGCAGGGGCCGGGACAGGGGTTTTTTAGACACCATATATTTT. The encoded protein is CASRGRDRGFLDTIYF.

J is TRBJ1-1 and V is TRBV7-8, with a tentative D call TRBD1 (5 bases). CDR3 length equals 17 residues. Trimming stripped 1 base from V and 3 bases from J, with 18 bases between. Germline values: CDR1 SGHVS, CDR2 FQNEAQ. CDR3 nucleotide sequence: TGTGCCAGCAGCTTAGTCGGCCGCTGGGGCCGCGACACTGAAGCTTTCTTT. Its translation is CASSLVGRWGRDTEAFF.

The chain combines TRBV27 with TRBJ2-6, with 10 bases identical to TRBD1. Germline CDR1 and CDR2: MNHEY and SMNVEV (reference sequence). This CDR3 spans 19 amino acids. The V segment lost 5 bases and the J segment 0 bases; nucleotides outside the gene matches: 10. In nucleotides, the CDR3 is TGTGCCAGCAGTCAACTAGGACAGGGGGGTCGCTCTGGGGCCAACGTCCTGACTTTC. Its translation is CASSQLGQGGRSGANVLTF.

The rearrangement links TRBV5-1 to TRBJ1-4; 9 bases are shared with TRBD1. The CDR3 sequence is 17 residues long. The V gene end was trimmed by 0 bases and the J gene end by 8 bases; junction bases not matched to a gene: 11. Germline loops: CDR1 SGHRS, CDR2 YFSETQ. The CDR3 protein is CASSLGDRVNRHEKLFF. The CDR3 DNA sequence: TGCGCCAGCAGCTTGGGGGACAGGGTAAATCGTCACGAAAAACTGTTTTTT.

The rearrangement uses TRBV19 and TRBJ1-5; TRBD1 matches 7 bases. Germline CDR1 and CDR2: LNHDA and SQIVND (reference sequence). After removal of 2 bases from V and 7 bases from J, the junction contained 11 bases not matched to a gene. This CDR3 spans 16 amino acids. Here the CDR3 DNA reads TGTGCCAGTAGTATAAAACTTAAGGGGGCACAACAGCCCCAGCATTTT. It yields the protein CASSIKLKGAQQPQHF.

The chain employs TRBV10-3 and TRBJ2-7; 8 bases are a match to TRBD2. The CDR3 loop spans 14 amino acids. V was clipped by 10 bases and J by 2 bases; unmatched bases: 10. Germline V CDR1 and CDR2: ENHRY, SYGVKD. CDR3 loop: CATNPAGGAYEQYF. For the CDR3, the DNA is TGTGCCACCAACCCGGCGGGAGGTGCCTACGAGCAGTACTTC.

This clone was seen a handful of times. The gene calls are TRBV9 and TRBJ1-5; 9 bases are a match to TRBD1. There are 15 residues in the CDR3. J was trimmed by 6 bases and V by 3 bases; bases with no gene match: 7. The V gene's germline CDR1 is SGDLS and CDR2 YYNGEE. CDR3 region: CASSEGQGWRQPQHF. CDR3 in DNA: TGTGCCAGCAGCGAGGGACAGGGATGGCGTCAGCCCCAGCATTTT.

CDR3 sequence: CASSQDGRGNGYTF. CDR3 DNA: TGTGCCAGCAGCCAAGATGGCAGGGGGAATGGCTACACCTTC. The chain couples TRBV3-1 (or the pseudogene TRBV3-2) to TRBJ1-2; the match to TRBD1 covers 7 bases. The germline V gene encodes CDR1 LGHDT and CDR2 YNNKEL (reference sequence). This CDR3 comprises 14 residues. V was pared by 0 bases and J by 6 bases, with 4 bases of the junction left unmatched.

This chain links TRBV29-1 with TRBJ1-2, with no clear D. The germline gives CDR1 SQVTM, CDR2 ANQGSEA. V gave up 3 bases and J gave up 8 bases, with 22 bases separating them. This CDR3 is built from 15 residues. The CDR3 loop is CSVDPDGQEGVGYTF. The DNA of the CDR3 is TGCAGCGTTGACCCGGACGGGCAAGAGGGAGTCGGCTACACCTTC.

This chain connects TRBV7-2 to TRBJ2-7; 13 bases line up with TRBD2. V lost 4 bases and J lost 7; bases outside the gene matches: 7. Germline assignment: CDR1 SGHTA and CDR2 FQGNSA. This CDR3 is built from 15 residues. The CDR3 reads CASSSGTSGIREQYF. The CDR3 coding sequence is TGTGCCAGCAGCTCCGGGACTAGCGGGATAAGGGAGCAGTACTTC.

The V gene is TRBV7-9, the J gene TRBJ2-1, with D maybe TRBD2 (5 bases). Trimming removed 5 bases at V and 10 bases at J, with 21 bases between. Germline loops: CDR1 SEHNR, CDR2 FQNEAQ (reference sequence). This CDR3 spans 15 amino acids. The CDR3, as DNA: TGTGCCAGCAGCCCCAGCGAGGGCCTTGTTTCCGAGCAGTTCTTC. Protein: CASSPSEGLVSEQFF.

This chain uses TRBV5-1 with TRBJ2-5; 7 bases fit TRBD2. CDR1 and CDR2 from the germline V gene are SGHRS and YFSETQ. V lost 0 bases and J lost 5; bases outside the gene matches: 7. The CDR3 is 15 residues long. This CDR3 reads CASSLAAGVRETQYF. The CDR3 nucleotides read TGCGCCAGCAGCTTGGCGGCGGGAGTACGGGAGACCCAGTACTTC.

This clone turned up a few times. V gene TRBV19 combines with J gene TRBJ1-5; 7 nucleotides agree with TRBD1. The CDR3 has 13 residues. Trimming at V came to 10 bases and at J to 3 bases, leaving 6 bases not matched to a gene. Germline values: CDR1 LNHDA, CDR2 SQIVND (reference sequence). As DNA, the CDR3 is TGTGCCACCGCCAGGGGGAACAATCAGCCCCAGCATTTT. This encodes CATARGNNQPQHF.

This sequence joins TRBV5-1 and TRBJ2-7, with a tentative D call TRBD2 (5 bases). The CDR3 consists of 14 residues. The V end lost 4 bases, the J end lost 2 bases, and 13 bases lay between the germline ends. Germline V gene lookup returns CDR1 SGHRS and CDR2 YFSETQ. This CDR3 reads CASSPVPGTYEQYF. The CDR3 bases are TGCGCCAGCAGCCCCGTCCCGGGGACCTACGAGCAGTACTTC. Complete variable domain (other parts from reference TRBV5-1 and TRBJ2-7): KAGVTQTPRYLIKTRGQQVTLSCSPISGHRSVSWYQQTPGQGLQFLFEYFSETQRNKGNFPGRFSGRQFSNSRSEMNVSTLELGDSALYLCASSPVPGTYEQYFGPGTRLTVT.

The J gene is TRBJ2-5, the V gene TRBV5-1; no clear D. CDR1 is SGHRS, CDR2 YFSETQ, per germline. CDR3 size: 15 residues. V lost 0 bases and J lost 0, with 9 bases in between. CDR3 residues: CASSLGEVNQETQYF. The DNA of the CDR3 is TGCGCCAGCAGCTTGGGTGAGGTTAACCAAGAGACCCAGTACTTC.

V is TRBV5-4 and J is TRBJ2-2; 8 bases fit TRBD1. Per germline, CDR1 SGHNT and CDR2 YYREEE (reference sequence). CDR3 length equals 17 residues. The trim removed 4 bases at V and 2 bases at J, leaving 10 bases unmatched. CDR3 sequence (DNA): TGTGCCAGCAGCCAGGCAGGGGGCGCGGGAAACACCGGGGAGCTGTTTTTT. It codes for CASSQAGGAGNTGELFF.

This chain connects TRBV12-3 or TRBV12-4 to TRBJ2-3, with 9 bases fitting TRBD2. The CDR3 has 13 residues. The ends lost 8 bases at V and 4 bases at J; junction bases unmatched: 4. This CDR3 is CASHRGRADTQYF. The DNA for the CDR3 is TGTGCCAGCCATCGCGGGAGGGCAGATACGCAGTATTTT.

The genes are TRBV6-6 and TRBJ2-7, with 9 bases lining up with TRBD1. The CDR3 contains 17 residues. J lost 1 base, V lost 5 bases, and 12 bases had no gene match. The germline V gene has CDR1 MNHNY and CDR2 SVGAGI (reference sequence). CDR3 coding DNA: TGTGCCAGCAGTCCGTCCCGGGACAGGGAACAATCCTACGAGCAGTACTTC. Its protein is CASSPSRDREQSYEQYF.

CDR3 region: CASSLPGMNTGELFF. For the CDR3, the DNA is TGTGCCAGCAGTTTACCGGGTATGAACACCGGGGAGCTGTTTTTT. The rearrangement links TRBV28 to TRBJ2-2, with D unclear. Germline assignment: CDR1 MDHEN and CDR2 SYDVKM. The length of the CDR3 is 15 residues. Trimming left V 2 bases short and J 1 base short, with 8 bases between.

The chain employs TRBV7-9 and TRBJ2-2; TRBD1 is a possible D gene (6 bases). CDR3 length: 14 amino acids. CDR1 SEHNR and CDR2 FQNEAQ come from the germline V gene (reference sequence). Between the trimmed V and J ends, which lost 2 bases and 4 bases, there was a span of 8 bases. As DNA, the CDR3 is TGTGCCAGCAGCTTATCACAGGGCACCGGGGAGCTGTTTTTT. This codes for CASSLSQGTGELFF.